The present entry profiles one T cell receptor (beta chain) with its context. The sample is drawn from a study of technical replicates of blood from a handful of donors. Germline V gene sequence: CDR1 SGHDT, CDR2 YYEEEE. The CDR3 loop spans 13 amino acids. Trimming left V 9 bases short and J 4 bases short, with 16 bases between. Method: immunoSEQ multiplex PCR; TCRdb's copy keeps in-frame clones and lacks some. This table has about 57,000 clones, 70% to 90% appearing once. The sample consisted of PBMCs. This TCR was sampled from a human donor in good health. Some clones in this sample may be carry-over from other donors' samples. The gene calls are TRBV5-6 and TRBJ1-2; possibly TRBD1 for D (6 bases). The CDR3 region has the DNA TGTGCCACCACCCGACAGGCCATCTATGGCTACACCTTC. It specifies CATTRQAIYGYTF. The complete variable domain, with remaining parts taken from reference TRBV5-6 and TRBJ1-2, reads DAGVTQSPTHLIKTRGQQVTLRCSPKSGHDTVSWYQQALGQGPQFIFQYYEEEERQRGNFPDRFSGHQFPNYSSELNVNALLLGDSALYLCATTRQAIYGYTFGSGTRLTVV.